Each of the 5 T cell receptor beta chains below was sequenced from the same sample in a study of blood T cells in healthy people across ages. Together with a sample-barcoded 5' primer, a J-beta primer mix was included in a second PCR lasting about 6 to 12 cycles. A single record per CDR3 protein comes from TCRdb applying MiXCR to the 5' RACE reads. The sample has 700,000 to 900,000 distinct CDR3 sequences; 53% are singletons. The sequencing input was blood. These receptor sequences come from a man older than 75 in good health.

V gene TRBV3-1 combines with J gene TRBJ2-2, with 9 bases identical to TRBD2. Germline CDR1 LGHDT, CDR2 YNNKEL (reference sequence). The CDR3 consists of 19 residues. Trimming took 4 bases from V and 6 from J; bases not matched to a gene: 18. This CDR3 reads CASSPLPMVAGDLAGELFF. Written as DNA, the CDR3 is TGTGCCAGCAGCCCCCTACCCATGGTAGCGGGAGACTTGGCCGGGGAGCTGTTTTTT.

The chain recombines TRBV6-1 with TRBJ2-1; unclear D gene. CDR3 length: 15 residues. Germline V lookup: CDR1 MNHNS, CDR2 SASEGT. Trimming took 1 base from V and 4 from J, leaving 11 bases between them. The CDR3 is CASSEVTYWYNEQFF. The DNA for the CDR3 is TGTGCCAGCAGTGAAGTAACCTATTGGTACAATGAGCAGTTCTTC.

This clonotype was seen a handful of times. The CDR3 coding sequence is TGTGCCAGCAGCGGCAGACAGGGTGAAGCTTTCTTT. Its protein product is CASSGRQGEAFF. This chain links TRBV9 with TRBJ1-1; 7 positions match TRBD1. The ends lost 3 bases at V and 7 bases at J; junction bases unmatched: 3. CDR3 size: 12 residues. The germline CDR1 and CDR2 sequences are SGDLS and YYNGEE. Looking up the rest from reference TRBV9 and TRBJ1-1 gives the full variable domain: DSGVTQTPKHLITATGQRVTLRCSPRSGDLSVYWYQQSLDQGLQFLIQYYNGEERAKGNILERFSAQQFPDLHSELNLSSLELGDSALYFCASSGRQGEAFFGQGTRLTVV.

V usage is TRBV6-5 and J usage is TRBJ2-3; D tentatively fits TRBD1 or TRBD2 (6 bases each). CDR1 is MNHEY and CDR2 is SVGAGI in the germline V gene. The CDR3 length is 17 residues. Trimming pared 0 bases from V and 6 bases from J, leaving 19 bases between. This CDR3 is CASSYSPGAAPGDTQYF. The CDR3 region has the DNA TGTGCCAGCAGTTACTCCCCGGGGGCGGCCCCCGGGGATACGCAGTATTTT.

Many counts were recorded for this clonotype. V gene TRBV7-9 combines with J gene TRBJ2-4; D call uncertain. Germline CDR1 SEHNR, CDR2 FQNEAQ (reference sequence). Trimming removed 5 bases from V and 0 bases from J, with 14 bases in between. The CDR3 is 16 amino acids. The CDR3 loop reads CASSNLGVLAKNIQYF. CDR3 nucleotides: TGTGCCAGCAGCAACCTCGGTGTGTTAGCCAAAAACATTCAGTACTTC.